This paragraph reports one TCR beta chain. This clonotype showed up just a few times. The target of this receptor is not known. No much larger clone is present one base from it, and per-base qualities are unavailable. The library was made by 5' RACE. The data were produced on an Illumina HiSeq 2500. The second PCR ran for roughly 7 to 12 cycles and used a J-beta primer mix along with a sample-barcoded 5' primer. A template-switch 5' adaptor carrying 12 random nucleotides introduced a unique molecular identifier onto each TCR beta cDNA molecule. Each sample yielded at least 2.5 million CDR3-containing paired-end reads. All of the RNA was converted into first-strand cDNA using the Mint cDNA synthesis kit, with a TRBC-specific oligonucleotide serving as the primer. Following uracil-DNA glycosylase treatment, a first 18-cycle PCR with universal primers M1SS and BC2_uni_R was performed on all cDNA. Turning to the authors' computational methods: For normalization, 1 million high-quality reads, each with a distinct molecular identifier, were randomly selected from each sample. Instead of being binned into consensus sequences, reads with shared molecular identifiers were discarded. MiTCR, set to a Q25 quality threshold and the strictest error-elimination algorithm, was used for CDR3 identification, clonotype clustering and error correction. Lower-bound total TCR beta diversity was estimated with a nonparametric unseen species model using Euler transformation. TCRdb reprocessing: public reads trimmed at Q25 with fastp, clones called with MiXCR, in-frame beta chains kept. Each record represents a unique CDR3 protein, reported with the most common genes and DNA among its rows. These V and J calls derive from TCRdb rather than the authors' analysis. The sample table records about 940,000 distinct CDR3 sequences; roughly 52% of these occur just once. In total, the top ten clones hold roughly 13% of the sample.

The germline ends are 11 bases apart after V is trimmed by 1 base and J by 3 bases. The germline V gene encodes CDR1 SGHRS and CDR2 YFSETQ. The CDR3 holds 15 amino acids from the cysteine to the phenylalanine. CDR3 DNA only is kept here, 45 bases in frame from base 1. The sample is drawn from a study of blood T cells in healthy people across ages (dated by TCRdb to 2013 to 2016). In the study overall: Template switching captured roughly one uniquely barcoded TCR beta cDNA molecule per two T cells in model experiments. Age-related changes in TCR beta repertoire diversity were measured in the study by deep sequencing normalized with unique cDNA molecular identifiers. The donors were split into four age groups: young (average 16 years), middle-aged (over 35), aged (approximately 60) and long-lived (more than 80). To avoid experimental bias, donors of different ages were randomly spread across the sequencing lanes. The study analyzed two additional independent replicas of 1 million unique cDNA reads from the same blood draw for two donors, one aged 18 to 29 and one aged 80 or older.

Systemically healthy Caucasian individuals from Russia, 35 to 40 in total and aged roughly 6 to 100 years, were included as donors. Around 10 milliliters of peripheral blood were collected from each donor into EDTA-treated Vacutainer tubes. PBMCs were isolated by Ficoll-Paque density-gradient centrifugation, with at least 6.5 million obtained per sample. Total RNA, at least 5.5 micrograms per sample, was extracted from PBMCs with Trizol reagent. The percentages of naive CD45RAhigh/CD27high T cells were determined by flow cytometry on a PBMC aliquot from every donor. Beyond this particular receptor, the publication reports: Compared with the aged group, the long-lived group had more naive CD4+ T cells, fewer expanded clones and increased TCR diversity, suggesting age selection. Total diversity estimates from one million sequenced T cells were considered lower bounds and underestimates. Because the CMV infection status of the donors was unknown, age-related changes in expanded clonotypes may potentially have been confounded. A strong correlation was found between observed TCR beta diversity and the percentage of naive T cells measured by flow cytometry. As age increased, observed TCR beta diversity per million T cells dropped in a roughly linear way, and a significant reduction was already evident by age 40. Conclusive comparison of naive and antigen-experienced compartments was prevented by the profiling of bulk unsorted PBMCs.

The receptor was derived from a man aged 30 to 45 in good health. Rearrangement joined TRBV5-1 to TRBJ1-5; TRBD1 could be the D gene, as 6 bases match. Sequenced sample: blood. The CDR3 in this case is CASSLLDSYNQPQHF. The nucleotides read TGCGCCAGCAGCTTGCTGGACAGTTACAATCAGCCCCAGCATTTT. Beyond the CDR3, the reference TRBV5-1 and TRBJ1-5 genes provide the residues; the full variable domain reads: KAGVTQTPRYLIKTRGQQVTLSCSPISGHRSVSWYQQTPGQGLQFLFEYFSETQRNKGNFPGRFSGRQFSNSRSEMNVSTLELGDSALYLCASSLLDSYNQPQHFGDGTRLSIL.